This T cell receptor (beta chain) is drawn from a study of tumor and adjacent non-tumor tissue in lung cancer. Study summary: Stage I to III disease affected 10 men and roughly five women aged roughly 30 to 76. Findings and caveats of the study: TCR diversity was significantly greater in tumor than normal lung tissue.

CDR3 length: 14 amino acids. Deletions cut 2 bases from V and 1 base from J, with 6 bases between. The germline CDR1 and CDR2 sequences are SGHDT and YYEEEE. Three rounds of nested PCR, following a modified ARM-PCR protocol, produced the TCRbeta library. TCRdb fed the multiplex PCR reads into MiXCR, producing one record per CDR3 protein. The table records about 110,000 distinct CDR3 sequences, under 65% of them present only once. This clonotype appeared many times. The antigen remains unidentified. RNA was extracted from bulk tissue without any cell sorting. Distant lung tissue was collected more than 3 cm away from the tumor edge. Between August and November 2014, newly diagnosed, chemotherapy-naive lung cancer patients underwent thoracic surgery in China.

This clonotype was sampled from a man aged 55-75 years with non-small cell lung cancer. Sample: distant non-tumor lung tissue. The V and J genes are TRBV5-6 and TRBJ2-2; no definite D call. CDR3 amino acids: CASSLWENTGELFF. Here the CDR3 DNA reads TGTGCCAGCAGCTTATGGGAGAACACCGGGGAGCTGTTTTTT.